This record looks at one T cell receptor (beta chain) sequence and its context. This sample also contains other DNA sequences that code for the same CDR3. The record originates from a study of control samples from healthy donors and cancer patients. The CDR3 runs to 14 residues. Trimming stripped 2 bases from V and 0 bases from J, with 6 bases between. Per the germline V gene, CDR1 is SGHRS and CDR2 is YFSETQ. Assay: immunoSEQ multiplex PCR; the TCRdb copy retains only in-frame clones and omits some. The data contain about 170,000 clones, roughly 91% of them singletons. This chain links TRBV5-1 with TRBJ2-1; D not resolved. The clonotype was recovered from a woman in her twenties or thirties in good health. Sequencing was done on a sample of blood. The CDR3 spells CASSFGGSYNEQFF. In DNA, the CDR3 is TGCGCCAGCAGCTTCGGCGGCTCCTACAATGAGCAGTTCTTC. Full variable domain (missing parts from reference TRBV5-1 and TRBJ2-1): KAGVTQTPRYLIKTRGQQVTLSCSPISGHRSVSWYQQTPGQGLQFLFEYFSETQRNKGNFPGRFSGRQFSNSRSEMNVSTLELGDSALYLCASSFGGSYNEQFFGPGTRLTVL.